This TCR beta chain was identified in a study of long-term antiretroviral therapy in people with HIV. About the research overall: First collections came about a decade before the 2015 immediate-ART recommendation. Study-level findings and limits: HIV repertoires showed narrower CDR3 length ranges than controls.

Notes on this clone: The antigen remains undetermined.

Run at survey level, the immunoSEQ assay was version v3.0. Roughly 40,000-50,000 T-cell genomes per sample were the sequencing target. Data came from immunoSEQ multiplex PCR; TCRdb stores just in-frame clones and leaves some out. The sample shows fewer than 35,000 clones, about 80% of them seen only once. Germline V gives CDR1 MGHDK, CDR2 SYGVNS. CDR3 length equals 15 residues. V lost 1 base, J lost 1 base, and 9 bases lay in between. The sample consisted of unsorted PBMCs, taken 2 years after starting antiretroviral therapy. The V call is TRBV25-1, the J call TRBJ2-3; D gene ambiguous. This receptor was taken from a woman in her fifties or sixties with HIV. The CDR3 spells CASSEFGMGTDTQYF. CDR3 DNA: TGTGCCAGCAGTGAATTTGGTATGGGCACAGATACGCAGTATTTT.